A selection of T cell receptor beta chains follows, all from one sample in a study of Ad26.COV2.S vaccination and SARS-CoV-2 variants. Produced via immunoSEQ multiplex PCR; TCRdb's table is partial and in-frame only. The repertoire has 350,000 to 450,000 clones, 83% of them found once; the top ten carry 7.4%. The sample was peripheral blood, taken in a trial of Ad26.COV2.S vaccine versus placebo. Every receptor here comes from a person between 18 and 59 years old who received the Ad26.COV2.S COVID-19 vaccine or a placebo. Both conserved end residues are part of each CDR3. Each record gives: D gene, J gene, CDR3 length, clone size, V gene, CDR3 DNA, CDR3 protein. A D gene is named only where the DNA matches it firmly. A clone size is listed for some rows: how often the clone was seen (once, few, many), or a class if it is expanded.

d_gene: -
j_gene: TRBJ1-2
len: 14
abundance: -
v_gene: TRBV7-2
CDR3nt: TGTGCCAGCAGCCCCCGGGGGGCAACTTATGGCTACACCTTC
CDR3aa: CASSPRGATYGYTF

d_gene: -
j_gene: TRBJ2-2
len: 15
abundance: few
v_gene: TRBV30
CDR3nt: TGTGCCGTGAGGGTGACTAACTCGAACACCGGGGAGCTGTTTTTT
CDR3aa: CAVRVTNSNTGELFF

d_gene: -
j_gene: TRBJ2-1
len: 10
abundance: -
v_gene: TRBV29-1
CDR3nt: TGCAGCGTTGGAGGGGATGAGCAGTTCTTC
CDR3aa: CSVGGDEQFF

d_gene: TRBD1
j_gene: TRBJ2-5
len: 15
abundance: few
v_gene: TRBV5-6
CDR3nt: TGTGCCAGCAGCGGGAGCCGACAGGGGGGAGAGACCCAGTACTTC
CDR3aa: CASSGSRQGGETQYF

d_gene: TRBD1
j_gene: TRBJ1-2
len: 14
abundance: -
v_gene: TRBV7-9
CDR3nt: TGTGCCAGCAGCCGGTCCGGGACAGGGTCAGGCTACACCTTC
CDR3aa: CASSRSGTGSGYTF

d_gene: -
j_gene: TRBJ1-2
len: 16
abundance: -
v_gene: TRBV14
CDR3nt: TGTGCCAGCAGCCAAGTATACGGAGGTGGCCGTTATGGCTACACCTTC
CDR3aa: CASSQVYGGGRYGYTF

d_gene: -
j_gene: TRBJ1-5
len: 17
abundance: -
v_gene: TRBV12-2
CDR3nt: TGTGCAAGTCGCTTAGTTGGAGAGGTTTATAGCAATCAGCCCCAGCATTTT
CDR3aa: CASRLVGEVYSNQPQHF

d_gene: -
j_gene: TRBJ1-6
len: 14
abundance: few
v_gene: TRBV6-5
CDR3nt: TGTGCCAGCCGGAACAGGGAGTATAATTCACCCCTCCACTTT
CDR3aa: CASRNREYNSPLHF

d_gene: TRBD2
j_gene: TRBJ2-1
len: 15
abundance: once
v_gene: TRBV29-1
CDR3nt: TGCAGCGTTGGTGGCGGGACTAGCGGGTACAATGAGCAGTTCTTC
CDR3aa: CSVGGGTSGYNEQFF

d_gene: TRBD2
j_gene: TRBJ2-7
len: 15
abundance: -
v_gene: TRBV4-1
CDR3nt: TGCGCCAGCAGCCAAGACCTAGCGGGCTCCTACGAGCAGTACTTC
CDR3aa: CASSQDLAGSYEQYF

d_gene: -
j_gene: TRBJ2-7
len: 14
abundance: few
v_gene: TRBV5-1
CDR3nt: TGCGCCAGCAGCTTGGAGGGGCACTCGGACGAGCAGTACTTC
CDR3aa: CASSLEGHSDEQYF

d_gene: -
j_gene: TRBJ1-2
len: 13
abundance: -
v_gene: TRBV14
CDR3nt: TGTGCCAGCAGCCAAGCAGGGGTCCATGGCTACACCTTC
CDR3aa: CASSQAGVHGYTF

d_gene: -
j_gene: TRBJ2-5
len: 16
abundance: -
v_gene: TRBV19
CDR3nt: TGTGCCACCCATCCCCAGGCGGCCTCGGCCCTGGGGACCCAGTACTTC
CDR3aa: CATHPQAASALGTQYF

d_gene: TRBD1
j_gene: TRBJ1-4
len: 13
abundance: -
v_gene: TRBV6-6
CDR3nt: TGTGCCAGCAGATTAACAGGGGGTGAAAAACTGTTTTTT
CDR3aa: CASRLTGGEKLFF

d_gene: TRBD2
j_gene: TRBJ2-5
len: 16
abundance: once
v_gene: TRBV11-3
CDR3nt: TGTGCCAGCAGCCCCAACTTAGCGGGAGTGGCAGAGACCCAGTACTTC
CDR3aa: CASSPNLAGVAETQYF

d_gene: TRBD1
j_gene: TRBJ1-3
len: 19
abundance: once
v_gene: TRBV10-1
CDR3nt: TGCGCCAGCAGTTTTACCCGGGACAGGGCTGCTCACTCTGGAAACACCATATATTTT
CDR3aa: CASSFTRDRAAHSGNTIYF

d_gene: -
j_gene: TRBJ2-1
len: 17
abundance: -
v_gene: TRBV10-3
CDR3nt: TGTGCCATCAGTGAGTCCCGGGGGAGGGGGCGCCCTAATGAGCAGTTCTTC
CDR3aa: CAISESRGRGRPNEQFF

d_gene: -
j_gene: TRBJ2-7
len: 14
abundance: -
v_gene: TRBV3-1/TRBV3-2
CDR3nt: TGTGCCAGCAGCCAGGGAGAGCCCCGGTACGAGCAGTACTTC
CDR3aa: CASSQGEPRYEQYF

d_gene: -
j_gene: TRBJ2-3
len: 13
abundance: -
v_gene: TRBV5-6
CDR3nt: TGTGCCAGCAGGTCTTGGGGGCAAGATACGCAGTATTTT
CDR3aa: CASRSWGQDTQYF

d_gene: -
j_gene: TRBJ2-2
len: 16
abundance: -
v_gene: TRBV4-2
CDR3nt: TGTGCCAGCAGCCGAGCGGAGAGCGGTAACACCGGGGAGCTGTTTTTT
CDR3aa: CASSRAESGNTGELFF

d_gene: -
j_gene: TRBJ2-3
len: 13
abundance: -
v_gene: TRBV27
CDR3nt: TGTGCCAGCAGTTCTAACGGGATATATACGCAGTATTTT
CDR3aa: CASSSNGIYTQYF

d_gene: TRBD1
j_gene: TRBJ2-7
len: 15
abundance: -
v_gene: TRBV7-8
CDR3nt: TGTGCCAGCAGCTTGGGACAGGGAGGCCCCTACGAGCAGTACTTC
CDR3aa: CASSLGQGGPYEQYF

d_gene: -
j_gene: TRBJ2-7
len: 13
abundance: -
v_gene: TRBV11-1
CDR3nt: TGTGCCAGCAGCTTAGAGGGGGCCTACGAGCAGTACTTC
CDR3aa: CASSLEGAYEQYF

d_gene: -
j_gene: TRBJ1-2
len: 11
abundance: -
v_gene: TRBV30
CDR3nt: TGTGCCTGGAGTGGGGGGGGTGGCTACACCTTC
CDR3aa: CAWSGGGGYTF

d_gene: -
j_gene: TRBJ2-1
len: 14
abundance: -
v_gene: TRBV11-3
CDR3nt: TGTGCCAGCAGCTTGGCAGGGCCATACAATGAGCAGTTCTTC
CDR3aa: CASSLAGPYNEQFF

d_gene: -
j_gene: TRBJ1-3
len: 15
abundance: -
v_gene: TRBV15
CDR3nt: TGTGCCACCAGCAGACGGACCAACTCTGGAAACACCATATATTTT
CDR3aa: CATSRRTNSGNTIYF

d_gene: -
j_gene: TRBJ2-7
len: 14
abundance: few
v_gene: TRBV11-2
CDR3nt: TGTGCCAGCAGCTTAGTTGTGGGGTCCAGCGAGCAGTACTTC
CDR3aa: CASSLVVGSSEQYF

d_gene: TRBD2
j_gene: TRBJ2-1
len: 17
abundance: once
v_gene: TRBV5-4
CDR3nt: TGTGCCAGCAGCTTGCTCCGACTAGCGGGGGAATACAATGAGCAGTTCTTC
CDR3aa: CASSLLRLAGEYNEQFF

d_gene: -
j_gene: TRBJ1-2
len: 13
abundance: -
v_gene: TRBV19
CDR3nt: TGTGCAGCTTGGACTCCCCGGCCCTATGGCTACACCTTC
CDR3aa: CAAWTPRPYGYTF

d_gene: -
j_gene: TRBJ2-7
len: 15
abundance: -
v_gene: TRBV21-1
CDR3nt: TGTGCCAGCAGCATACTGGACAGAAGTGGGTACGAGCAGTACTTC
CDR3aa: CASSILDRSGYEQYF

d_gene: -
j_gene: TRBJ1-3
len: 12
abundance: -
v_gene: TRBV6-5
CDR3nt: TGTGCCAGCACCTCGTCTGGAAACACCATATATTTT
CDR3aa: CASTSSGNTIYF

d_gene: TRBD1
j_gene: TRBJ2-7
len: 11
abundance: once
v_gene: TRBV3-1/TRBV3-2
CDR3nt: TGTGCCAGCAGCCCAGGGACAGCGCAGTACTTC
CDR3aa: CASSPGTAQYF

d_gene: TRBD1
j_gene: TRBJ2-2
len: 13
abundance: -
v_gene: TRBV12-3/TRBV12-4
CDR3nt: TGCGCAACCACCGGGACAGGGGCCGGGGAGCTGTTTTTT
CDR3aa: CATTGTGAGELFF

d_gene: -
j_gene: TRBJ1-2
len: 12
abundance: -
v_gene: TRBV12-3/TRBV12-4
CDR3nt: TGTGCCAGCAGTCTACAAGGGGGTGGCTACACCTTC
CDR3aa: CASSLQGGGYTF

d_gene: -
j_gene: TRBJ1-3
len: 15
abundance: -
v_gene: TRBV7-9
CDR3nt: TGTGCCAGCACCCGGGGGGGGTCCTCTGGAAACACCATATATTTT
CDR3aa: CASTRGGSSGNTIYF

d_gene: TRBD1
j_gene: TRBJ2-1
len: 15
abundance: -
v_gene: TRBV11-2
CDR3nt: TGTGCCAGCAGCTCATTACAGGGGTCCTACAATGAGCAGTTCTTC
CDR3aa: CASSSLQGSYNEQFF

d_gene: TRBD2
j_gene: TRBJ2-5
len: 18
abundance: -
v_gene: TRBV29-1
CDR3nt: TGCAGCGTTGAAGTCTGGCTAGCGGGAGAGTGGGTACGAGAGACCCAGTACTTC
CDR3aa: CSVEVWLAGEWVRETQYF

d_gene: -
j_gene: TRBJ1-5
len: 14
abundance: -
v_gene: TRBV19
CDR3nt: TGTGCCAGTAGTGTCCCTCCATATGTTCAGCCCCAGCATTTT
CDR3aa: CASSVPPYVQPQHF

d_gene: TRBD2
j_gene: TRBJ2-1
len: 13
abundance: -
v_gene: TRBV7-9
CDR3nt: TGTGCCGCAGGGGTAGCGGGAGGTTATGAGCAGTTCTTC
CDR3aa: CAAGVAGGYEQFF

d_gene: TRBD1
j_gene: TRBJ1-2
len: 15
abundance: -
v_gene: TRBV5-1
CDR3nt: TGCGCCAGCAGCTTCGACAGGGGCAATAACTATGGCTACACCTTC
CDR3aa: CASSFDRGNNYGYTF

d_gene: -
j_gene: TRBJ1-2
len: 17
abundance: -
v_gene: TRBV6-2/TRBV6-3
CDR3nt: TGTGCCAGCAGTTACTTTGTAGGTCCCACGCCCAACTATGGCTACACCTTC
CDR3aa: CASSYFVGPTPNYGYTF

d_gene: -
j_gene: TRBJ2-1
len: 12
abundance: -
v_gene: TRBV9
CDR3nt: TGTGCCAGCAGCGTCCACTACAATGAGCAGTTCTTC
CDR3aa: CASSVHYNEQFF

d_gene: -
j_gene: TRBJ2-5
len: 14
abundance: -
v_gene: TRBV10-1
CDR3nt: TGCGCCAGCAGTGAAGAGGGGAGGCGGGAGACCCAGTACTTC
CDR3aa: CASSEEGRRETQYF

d_gene: -
j_gene: TRBJ2-2
len: 16
abundance: -
v_gene: TRBV7-8
CDR3nt: TGTGCCAGCAGATCCGGGACCCCACGCACAGCCGGGGAGCTGTTTTTT
CDR3aa: CASRSGTPRTAGELFF

d_gene: -
j_gene: TRBJ1-1
len: 16
abundance: once
v_gene: TRBV5-1
CDR3nt: TGCGCCAGCAGCTTGGCGAGATTCCGGGGCGACACTGAAGCTTTCTTT
CDR3aa: CASSLARFRGDTEAFF

d_gene: TRBD2
j_gene: TRBJ2-2
len: 17
abundance: -
v_gene: TRBV5-1
CDR3nt: TGCGCCAGCAGCCCCCGGACTAGCGGGAGAGTGGCCGGGGAGCTGTTTTTT
CDR3aa: CASSPRTSGRVAGELFF

d_gene: -
j_gene: TRBJ2-7
len: 12
abundance: -
v_gene: TRBV6-5
CDR3nt: TGTGCCAGCAGCAAAACCACGTACGAGCAGTACTTC
CDR3aa: CASSKTTYEQYF

d_gene: TRBD1
j_gene: TRBJ1-1
len: 15
abundance: -
v_gene: TRBV6-5
CDR3nt: TGTGCCAGCTCATGGTCCCCGGGACAGAGCACTGAAGCTTTCTTT
CDR3aa: CASSWSPGQSTEAFF

d_gene: TRBD2
j_gene: TRBJ2-3
len: 15
abundance: few
v_gene: TRBV9
CDR3nt: TGTGCCAGCTCGACGGGGGGGTGGAGCACAGATACGCAGTATTTT
CDR3aa: CASSTGGWSTDTQYF

d_gene: TRBD1
j_gene: TRBJ1-1
len: 14
abundance: -
v_gene: TRBV30
CDR3nt: TGTGCCGGCCAGGACAGGGAATGGGACACTGAAGCTTTCTTT
CDR3aa: CAGQDREWDTEAFF

d_gene: -
j_gene: TRBJ2-5
len: 13
abundance: -
v_gene: TRBV7-3
CDR3nt: TGTGCCAGCAGCTCAACTGGGGTGGAGACCCAGTACTTC
CDR3aa: CASSSTGVETQYF

d_gene: -
j_gene: TRBJ1-1
len: 15
abundance: once
v_gene: TRBV18
CDR3nt: TGTGCCAGCTCACTCGCTGGGGTTATGAACACTGAAGCTTTCTTT
CDR3aa: CASSLAGVMNTEAFF

d_gene: TRBD2
j_gene: TRBJ2-3
len: 20
abundance: -
v_gene: TRBV7-3
CDR3nt: TGTGCCAGCAGCTTAAAGAGTTGGACTAGCGCGAAATCCAACACAGATACGCAGTATTTT
CDR3aa: CASSLKSWTSAKSNTDTQYF